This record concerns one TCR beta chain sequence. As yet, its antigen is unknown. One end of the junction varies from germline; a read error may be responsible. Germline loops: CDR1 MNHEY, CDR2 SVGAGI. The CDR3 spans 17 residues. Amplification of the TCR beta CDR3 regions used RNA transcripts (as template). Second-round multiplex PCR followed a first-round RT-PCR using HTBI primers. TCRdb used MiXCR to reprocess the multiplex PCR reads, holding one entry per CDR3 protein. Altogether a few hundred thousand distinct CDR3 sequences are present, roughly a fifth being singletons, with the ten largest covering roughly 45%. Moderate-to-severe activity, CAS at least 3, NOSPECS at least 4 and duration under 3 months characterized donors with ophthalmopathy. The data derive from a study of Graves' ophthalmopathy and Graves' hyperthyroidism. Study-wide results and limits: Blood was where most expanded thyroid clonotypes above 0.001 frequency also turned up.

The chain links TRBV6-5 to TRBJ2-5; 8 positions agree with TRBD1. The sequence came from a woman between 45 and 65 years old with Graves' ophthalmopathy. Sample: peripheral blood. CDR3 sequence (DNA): TGTGCCAGCAGTTACGAGGCAACCGGGACAGGCCAAGAGACCCTGTACTTC. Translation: CASSYEATGTGQETLYF.